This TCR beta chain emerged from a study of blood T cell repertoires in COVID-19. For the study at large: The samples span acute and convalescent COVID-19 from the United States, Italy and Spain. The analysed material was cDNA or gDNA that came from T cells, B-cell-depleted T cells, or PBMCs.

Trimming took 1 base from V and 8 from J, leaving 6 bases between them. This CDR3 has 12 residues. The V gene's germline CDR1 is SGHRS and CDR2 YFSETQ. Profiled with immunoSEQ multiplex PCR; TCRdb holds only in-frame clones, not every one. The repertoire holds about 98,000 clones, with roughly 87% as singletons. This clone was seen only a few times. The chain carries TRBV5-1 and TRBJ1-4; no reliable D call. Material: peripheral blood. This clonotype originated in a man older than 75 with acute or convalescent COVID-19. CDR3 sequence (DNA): TGCGCCAGCAGCTTGCAACACGAAAAACTGTTTTTT. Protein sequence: CASSLQHEKLFF. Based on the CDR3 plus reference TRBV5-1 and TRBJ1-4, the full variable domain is KAGVTQTPRYLIKTRGQQVTLSCSPISGHRSVSWYQQTPGQGLQFLFEYFSETQRNKGNFPGRFSGRQFSNSRSEMNVSTLELGDSALYLCASSLQHEKLFFGSGTQLSVL.